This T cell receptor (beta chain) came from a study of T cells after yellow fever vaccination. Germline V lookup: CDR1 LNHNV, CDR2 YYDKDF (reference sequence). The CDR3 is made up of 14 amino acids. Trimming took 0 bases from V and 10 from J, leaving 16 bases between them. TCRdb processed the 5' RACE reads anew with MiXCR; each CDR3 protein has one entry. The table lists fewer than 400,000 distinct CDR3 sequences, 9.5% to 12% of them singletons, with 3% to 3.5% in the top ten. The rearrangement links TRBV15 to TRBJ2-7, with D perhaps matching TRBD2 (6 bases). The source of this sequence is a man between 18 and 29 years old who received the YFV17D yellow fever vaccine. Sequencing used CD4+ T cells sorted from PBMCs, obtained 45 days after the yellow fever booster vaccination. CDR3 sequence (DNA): TGTGCCACCAGCAGAGATAACGCAGGAGGGGTTCAGTACGTC. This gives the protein CATSRDNAGGVQYV.